These 27 T cell receptor beta chains were all obtained from the same sample, sequenced in a study of T cells after yellow fever vaccination. One entry per CDR3 protein results from TCRdb running MiXCR on the 5' RACE reads. Counted here are 500,000 to 650,000 distinct CDR3 sequences, around 16% occurring once; the ten biggest clones make up around 15%. The sample was PBMCs, taken around 5 days after the first yellow fever vaccination. All receptors derive from a man aged 18 to 29 who received the YFV17D yellow fever vaccine.

A single count supports this clonotype. The chain couples TRBV20-1 to TRBJ2-5; D is unresolved. CDR3 length equals 12 residues. Germline V gives CDR1 DFQATT, CDR2 SNEGSKA (reference sequence). Trimming removed 6 bases from V and 5 bases from J, with 13 bases in between. In DNA form, the CDR3 reads TGCAGTGCCGGTCGGGCCCATGAGACCCAGTACTTC. Translating gives CSAGRAHETQYF.

This sequence joins TRBV12-3 or TRBV12-4 and TRBJ2-2; TRBD1 is a possible D gene (6 bases). The V end lost 7 bases, the J end lost 1 base, and 13 bases lay between the germline ends. This CDR3 region has 15 residues. The CDR3 DNA reads TGTGCCAGCATGGCAGGGGCCGGGAACACCGGGGAGCTGTTTTTT. Encoded protein: CASMAGAGNTGELFF.

There are a few counts of this clonotype. CDR3 amino acids: CASSQDPSPGELFF. CDR3 bases: TGCGCCAGCAGCCAAGACCCGTCTCCCGGGGAGCTGTTTTTT. This chain links TRBV4-1 with TRBJ2-2; D uncertain. The CDR3 runs to 14 residues. Trimming took off 0 bases at V and 6 bases at J, with 8 bases between the two ends. Germline CDR1 is MGHRA and CDR2 is YSYEKL.

This clonotype was counted between two and nine times. As DNA, the CDR3 is TGTGCCAGCAGTGGGACCAAATGGGAGCAGTACGTC. Translated, it gives CASSGTKWEQYV. The chain combines TRBV28 with TRBJ2-7, with D tentatively TRBD1 or TRBD2 (5 bases each). The CDR3 contains 12 residues. V gave up 5 bases and J gave up 7 bases, with 12 bases separating them. The V gene's germline CDR1 is MDHEN and CDR2 SYDVKM.

The gene calls are TRBV7-8 and TRBJ1-1; tentative D call: TRBD1 (5 bases). Per germline, CDR1 SGHVS and CDR2 FQNEAQ. Trimming pared 1 base from V and 0 bases from J, leaving 9 bases between. The CDR3 has 15 amino acids. The CDR3 loop is CASSLVQAMNTEAFF. CDR3 bases: TGTGCCAGCAGCTTAGTACAGGCCATGAACACTGAAGCTTTCTTT.

This chain links TRBV29-1 with TRBJ1-4; D may be TRBD1 (5 bases). This CDR3 region has 11 residues. Trimming pared 7 bases from V and 7 bases from J, leaving 10 bases between. Germline loops: CDR1 SQVTM, CDR2 ANQGSEA. In nucleotides, the CDR3 is TGCAGCGCCGGGACGGTTGAAAAACTGTTTTTT. It is translated as CSAGTVEKLFF. The whole variable domain, filled in from reference TRBV29-1 and TRBJ1-4, reads SAVISQKPSRDICQRGTSLTIQCQVDSQVTMMFWYRQQPGQSLTLIATANQGSEATYESGFVIDKFPISRPNLTFSTLTVSNMSPEDSSIYLCSAGTVEKLFFGSGTQLSVL.

This chain joins TRBV12-3 or TRBV12-4 and TRBJ2-6, with 7 positions matching TRBD2. With V trimmed by 0 bases and J by 2 bases, 1 base remained unmatched. The CDR3 extends over 16 amino acids. CDR3 region: CASSLASGAGANVLTF. CDR3 DNA sequence: TGTGCCAGCAGTTTAGCGAGCGGGGCTGGGGCCAACGTCCTGACTTTC.

The rearrangement uses TRBV27 and TRBJ2-7; D might be TRBD1 (6 bases). The CDR3 contains 11 residues. Trimming took off 10 bases at V and 2 bases at J, with 9 bases between the two ends. Per the germline V gene, CDR1 is MNHEY and CDR2 is SMNVEV (reference sequence). The CDR3 sequence is CATGTPYEQYF. Here the CDR3 DNA reads TGTGCCACCGGGACACCCTACGAGCAGTACTTC.

This clonotype was seen a handful of times. V gene TRBV20-1 combines with J gene TRBJ2-4; 7 nucleotides line up with TRBD2. V gave up 4 bases and J gave up 9 bases; unmatched junction bases: 12. Germline CDR1 and CDR2: DFQATT and SNEGSKA (reference sequence). CDR3 length: 14 amino acids. The CDR3 loop is CSATLRSPGGIQYF. The CDR3 nucleotides are TGCAGTGCTACTTTGCGGTCCCCGGGAGGCATTCAGTACTTC.

This clonotype was recorded at least ten times. The chain combines TRBV2 with TRBJ2-1, with D unclear. Germline loops: CDR1 SNHLY, CDR2 FYNNEI. The length of the CDR3 is 12 residues. Trimming removed 4 bases from V and 2 bases from J, with 3 bases in between. The CDR3 DNA sequence: TGTGCCAGCAGTGGACCCTACAATGAGCAGTTCTTC. Its translation is CASSGPYNEQFF.

This rearrangement joins TRBV12-3 or TRBV12-4 to TRBJ2-3; D may match TRBD1 or TRBD2 (6 bases each). The CDR3 contains 16 residues. Trimming removed 6 bases at V and 2 bases at J, with 18 bases between. The CDR3 nucleotides read TGTGCCAGCAGCCCGTATGAGGGGGGCCCCACAGATACGCAGTATTTT. It encodes CASSPYEGGPTDTQYF.

This chain joins TRBV6-1 and TRBJ1-4; D not resolved. The ends were cut back, 6 bases at V and 4 bases at J, with 12 bases in the middle. Germline V gene data show CDR1 as MNHNS and CDR2 as SASEGT. CDR3 length equals 14 residues. Here the CDR3 DNA reads TGTGCCAGCAGGCTGTCGGGGAATAATGAAAAACTGTTTTTT. Encoded protein: CASRLSGNNEKLFF.

V gene TRBV5-6 combines with J gene TRBJ1-2; 10 bases line up with TRBD1. From germline, CDR1 is SGHDT and CDR2 YYEEEE. This CDR3 is built from 14 residues. With V trimmed by 4 bases and J by 7 bases, 7 bases remained unmatched. The chain's CDR3 is CASSGDRGFGGYTF. The DNA for the CDR3 is TGTGCCAGCAGCGGGGACAGGGGATTCGGTGGCTACACCTTC.

Note on this clonotype: Germline and junction disagree at one end, which may indicate a read error. This chain uses TRBV7-2 with TRBJ1-4; D remains unclear. The CDR3 is 13 amino acids. Germline-derived CDR1 and CDR2 are SGHTA and FQGNSA. The CDR3 nucleotides read TGTGCCAGCAGGTTAGGGCCTAATGAAAAACTGTTTTTT. Amino acids: CASRLGPNEKLFF.

This clonotype was detected a few times. The rearrangement joins TRBV4-3 to TRBJ2-1, with a weak D call TRBD2 (6 bases). The germline gives CDR1 LGHNA, CDR2 YSLEER. V shed 3 bases and J shed 5 bases, with 20 bases lying between them. This CDR3 has 17 amino acids. The CDR3 DNA is TGCGCCAGCAGCCAGGATTACTCCCGCGCGGGAAACAATGAGCAGTTCTTC. Its translation is CASSQDYSRAGNNEQFF.

This clonotype was seen ten or more times. The chain employs TRBV29-1 and TRBJ2-2; 10 nucleotides agree with TRBD2. Germline V lookup: CDR1 SQVTM, CDR2 ANQGSEA. There are 14 residues in the CDR3. The V segment lost 3 bases and the J segment 3 bases; nucleotides outside the gene matches: 1. As DNA, the CDR3 is TGCAGCGTTGACAGCGGGGGGGACACCGGGGAGCTGTTTTTT. Translation: CSVDSGGDTGELFF.

This chain joins TRBV5-1 and TRBJ2-1; 13 positions agree with TRBD2. Per the germline V gene, CDR1 is SGHRS and CDR2 is YFSETQ. The CDR3 has 15 residues. The trim removed 5 bases at V and 8 bases at J, leaving 7 bases unmatched. CDR3 sequence reads: CASSFSGTSGDEQFF. The CDR3 nucleotides read TGCGCCAGCAGTTTTTCCGGGACTAGCGGGGATGAGCAGTTCTTC.

The gene calls are TRBV6-6 and TRBJ2-1; possibly TRBD2 for D (5 bases). V lost 2 bases and J lost 9, with 5 bases in between. Germline V CDR1 and CDR2: MNHNY, SVGAGI (reference sequence). The CDR3 has 11 amino acids. The CDR3 loop reads CASSYAGEQFF. The CDR3 DNA reads as TGTGCCAGCAGTTACGCGGGTGAGCAGTTCTTC.

This clonotype was seen only a few times. The V gene is TRBV7-9, the J gene TRBJ2-3; the D is unclear. V was clipped by 11 bases and J by 3 bases, with 12 bases between them. The CDR3 is 12 residues long. Looked up from germline, CDR1 is SEHNR and CDR2 is FQNEAQ (reference sequence). The CDR3 spells CAPAALTDTQYF. In DNA, the CDR3 is TGTGCCCCGGCCGCGCTGACAGATACGCAGTATTTT.

This clonotype has a count of ten or more. The chain couples TRBV7-2 to TRBJ2-5; TRBD2 is a possible D gene (6 bases). V lost 4 bases and J lost 4, with 7 bases in between. CDR1 SGHTA and CDR2 FQGNSA come from the germline V gene. The length of the CDR3 is 12 residues. DNA for the CDR3: TGTGCCAGCAGCTGGAGGGCAGAGACCCAGTACTTC. Amino acid sequence: CASSWRAETQYF.

This clonotype was counted ten times or more. V gene TRBV5-1 combines with J gene TRBJ1-1, with TRBD1 matching over 9 bases. Germline V lookup: CDR1 SGHRS, CDR2 YFSETQ. The CDR3 totals 14 residues. V lost 4 bases to trimming and J lost 4 bases; unmatched junction nucleotides: 5. The CDR3 DNA sequence: TGCGCCAGCAGCGAACAGGGGGCCGTCACTGAAGCTTTCTTT. Its translation is CASSEQGAVTEAFF.

The gene calls are TRBV20-1 and TRBJ1-2; D is uncertain. Germline CDR1 DFQATT, CDR2 SNEGSKA (reference sequence). CDR3 size: 13 residues. Deletions cut 5 bases from V and 4 bases from J, with 14 bases between. The CDR3 reads CSAPGRGIYGYTF. The CDR3 DNA sequence: TGCAGTGCTCCGGGCCGAGGAATCTATGGCTACACCTTC.

This clonotype has a count of ten or more. The chain joins TRBV5-1 to TRBJ2-3; D is ambiguous. Trimming shortened V by 4 bases and J by 2 bases, and 11 bases separated the two germline ends. This CDR3 has 14 amino acids. Germline CDR1 reads SGHRS; CDR2 reads YFSETQ. The CDR3 region has the DNA TGCGCCAGCAGCCTTGTCGAAACCACAGATACGCAGTATTTT. This translates into CASSLVETTDTQYF. Filled out from reference TRBV5-1 and TRBJ2-3, the complete variable domain reads KAGVTQTPRYLIKTRGQQVTLSCSPISGHRSVSWYQQTPGQGLQFLFEYFSETQRNKGNFPGRFSGRQFSNSRSEMNVSTLELGDSALYLCASSLVETTDTQYFGPGTRLTVL.

V usage is TRBV7-2 and J usage is TRBJ2-1; D tentatively fits TRBD1 or TRBD2 (5 bases each). Trimming cost V 1 base and J 8 bases, with 15 bases left between them. This CDR3 comprises 15 residues. The germline V gene encodes CDR1 SGHTA and CDR2 FQGNSA. The CDR3 sequence: CASSLGFTRGDEQFF. In DNA, the CDR3 is TGTGCCAGCAGCTTAGGATTCACGAGGGGAGATGAGCAGTTCTTC.

This clonotype was counted only a few times. The chain couples TRBV6-2 or TRBV6-3 to TRBJ2-7, with D possibly TRBD1 on 5 matching bases. This CDR3 spans 15 amino acids. Germline V lookup: CDR1 MNHEY, CDR2 SVGEGT. Trimming pared 5 bases from V and 1 base from J, leaving 15 bases between. For the CDR3, the DNA is TGTGCCAGCAGTCCATATCTAGGGGATTCCTACGAGCAGTACGTC. It codes for CASSPYLGDSYEQYV.

The chain recombines TRBV6-1 with TRBJ1-1, with D maybe TRBD1 (5 bases). The CDR3 spans 13 residues. V lost 7 bases and J 5 bases, leaving 14 bases between the germline ends. Germline V gene data show CDR1 as MNHNS and CDR2 as SASEGT. CDR3 in amino acids: CASTPGGRTEAFF. As DNA, the CDR3 is TGTGCCAGCACCCCCGGGGGGAGGACTGAAGCTTTCTTT.

This clonotype was recorded many times. The rearrangement joins TRBV5-1 to TRBJ2-5; D may be TRBD1 (5 bases). CDR3 length: 16 residues. Germline V gives CDR1 SGHRS, CDR2 YFSETQ. Trimming stripped 0 bases from V and 4 bases from J, with 16 bases between. Written as DNA, the CDR3 is TGCGCCAGCAGCTTGGCCGAACAGGTCAAGGGAGAGACCCAGTACTTC. It encodes CASSLAEQVKGETQYF.